This T cell receptor (beta chain) was identified during a study of blood T cell repertoires in COVID-19. At the level of the study: Specimens from acute and convalescent COVID-19 originated in the United States, Italy and Spain. T cells, B-cell-depleted T cells, or PBMCs supplied cDNA or gDNA.

Original processing methods: By means of reference gene primer amplification, nucleated cell counts were estimated. Using immunoSEQ multiplex PCR, the repertoire was profiled, and TCRdb retains in-frame clones only, with some absent. The V and J calls and the clone size are those of that table, but D and trimming were determined from the DNA. The sample holds fewer than 450,000 clones, about 90% seen once. Germline CDR1 SGHNT, CDR2 YENEEA. V shed 6 bases, J shed 15 bases, and the junction held 20 bases outside the gene matches. The CDR3 contains 16 residues. Source material: peripheral blood. This chain uses TRBV11-3 with TRBJ2-1, with 10 positions matching TRBD2. The clonotype was recovered from a young woman who had recovered from COVID-19. The CDR3 region is CASSFTKNGLAGVPFF. The CDR3 nucleotides read TGTGCCAGCAGTTTTACCAAAAATGGGCTAGCGGGAGTGCCGTTCTTC.